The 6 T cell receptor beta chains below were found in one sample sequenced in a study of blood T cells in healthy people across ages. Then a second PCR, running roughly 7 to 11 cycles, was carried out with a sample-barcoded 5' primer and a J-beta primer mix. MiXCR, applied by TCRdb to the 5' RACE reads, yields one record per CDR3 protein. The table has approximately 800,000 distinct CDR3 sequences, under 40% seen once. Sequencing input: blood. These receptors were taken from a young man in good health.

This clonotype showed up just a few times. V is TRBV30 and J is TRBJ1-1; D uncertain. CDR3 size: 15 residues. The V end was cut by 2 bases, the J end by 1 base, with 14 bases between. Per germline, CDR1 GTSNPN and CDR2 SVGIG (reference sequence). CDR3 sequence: CAWSTGALPNTEAFF. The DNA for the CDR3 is TGTGCCTGGAGTACGGGAGCTCTACCGAACACTGAAGCTTTCTTT.

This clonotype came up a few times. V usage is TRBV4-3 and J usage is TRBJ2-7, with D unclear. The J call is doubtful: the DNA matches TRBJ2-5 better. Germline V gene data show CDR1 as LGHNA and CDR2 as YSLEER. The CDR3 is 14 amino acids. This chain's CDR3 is CASSQNRFGETQYF. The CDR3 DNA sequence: TGCGCCAGCAGCCAAAACCGGTTTGGGGAGACCCAGTACTTC.

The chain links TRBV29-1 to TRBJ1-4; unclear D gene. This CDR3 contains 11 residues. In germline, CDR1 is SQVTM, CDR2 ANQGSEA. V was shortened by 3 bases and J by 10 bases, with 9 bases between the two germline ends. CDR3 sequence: CSVEETGKLFF. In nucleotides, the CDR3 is TGCAGCGTTGAGGAGACCGGAAAACTGTTTTTT.

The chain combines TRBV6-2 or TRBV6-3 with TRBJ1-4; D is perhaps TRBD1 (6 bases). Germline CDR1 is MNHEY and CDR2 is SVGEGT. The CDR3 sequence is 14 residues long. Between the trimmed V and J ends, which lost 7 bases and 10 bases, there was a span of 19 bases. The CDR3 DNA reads TGTGCCAGCACAACGGGGGCCCCCGTTCGAAAACTGTTTTTT. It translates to CASTTGAPVRKLFF.

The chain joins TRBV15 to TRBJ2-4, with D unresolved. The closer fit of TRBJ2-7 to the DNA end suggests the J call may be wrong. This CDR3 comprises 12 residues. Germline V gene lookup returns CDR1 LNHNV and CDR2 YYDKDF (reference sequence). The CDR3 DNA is TGTGCCACCAGCAGAGATAGGTTCGAGCAGTACTTC. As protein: CATSRDRFEQYF.

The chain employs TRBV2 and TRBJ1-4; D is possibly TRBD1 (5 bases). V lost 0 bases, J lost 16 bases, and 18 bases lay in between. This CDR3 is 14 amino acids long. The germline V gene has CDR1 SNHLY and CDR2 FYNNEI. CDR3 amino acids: CASSEARDSRPGFF. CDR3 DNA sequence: TGTGCCAGCAGTGAAGCGCGAGACAGCCGGCCCGGGTTTTTT.